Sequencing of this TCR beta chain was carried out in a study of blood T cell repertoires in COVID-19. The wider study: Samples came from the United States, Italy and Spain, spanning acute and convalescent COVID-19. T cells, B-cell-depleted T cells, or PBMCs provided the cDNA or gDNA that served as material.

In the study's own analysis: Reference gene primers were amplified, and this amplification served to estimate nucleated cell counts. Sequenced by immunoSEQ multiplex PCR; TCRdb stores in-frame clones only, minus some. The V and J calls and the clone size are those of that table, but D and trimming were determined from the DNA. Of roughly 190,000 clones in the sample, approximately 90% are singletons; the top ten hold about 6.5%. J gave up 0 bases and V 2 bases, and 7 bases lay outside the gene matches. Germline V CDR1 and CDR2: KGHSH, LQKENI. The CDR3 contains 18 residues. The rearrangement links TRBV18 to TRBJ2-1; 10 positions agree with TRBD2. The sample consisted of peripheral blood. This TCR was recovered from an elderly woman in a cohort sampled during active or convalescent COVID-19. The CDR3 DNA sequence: TGTGCCAGCTCACCATCTAGCGGGGGAACTAGCTCCTACAATGAGCAGTTCTTC. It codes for CASSPSSGGTSSYNEQFF.